Listed below are T cell receptor beta chains from one sample, sequenced in a study of blood T cell repertoires in COVID-19. Here immunoSEQ multiplex PCR was the method, and the copy in TCRdb shows in-frame clones only, minus some. The repertoire holds roughly 350,000 clones, with around 85% as singletons. Sample: peripheral blood. The receptor set was obtained from a woman aged 18-29 years with acute or convalescent COVID-19. Both conserved end residues are part of each CDR3. A D gene is named only where the DNA matches it firmly. Clone sizes are given selectively: once, few, many, or a class where the clone is expanded.

d_call,clone_size,v_call,j_call,cdr3_nt,cdr3_aa
.,.,TRBV7-9,TRBJ2-3,TGTGCCAGCAGCCCTGTGGATACGCAGTATTTT,CASSPVDTQYF
.,.,TRBV7-9,TRBJ1-4,TGTGCCACCCCCCGTTCTGGACAGAATGAAAAACTGTTTTTT,CATPRSGQNEKLFF
.,.,TRBV4-1,TRBJ1-5,TGCGCCAGCAGCCAAGTGGGGGGAAGCAATCAGCCCCAGCATTTT,CASSQVGGSNQPQHF
TRBD2,.,TRBV6-4,TRBJ2-1,TGTGCCAGCAGTGCACGACTAGCCTCCTACAATGAGCAGTTCTTC,CASSARLASYNEQFF
.,.,TRBV12-3/TRBV12-4,TRBJ1-5,TGTGCCAGCAGGGGGACACCGAACGAGCCCCAGCATTTT,CASRGTPNEPQHF
.,.,TRBV5-1,TRBJ2-5,TGCGCCAGCAGCCGGGTGGGGCTAGAGACCCAGTACTTC,CASSRVGLETQYF
.,.,TRBV10-1,TRBJ1-1,TGCGCCAGCAGTGGGGATGGGAGGGGGACTGAAGCTTTCTTT,CASSGDGRGTEAFF
.,.,TRBV5-1,TRBJ1-4,TGCGCCAGCAGCGCGGGGGGCGGCGGGGATGAAAAACTGTTTTTT,CASSAGGGGDEKLFF
.,.,TRBV2,TRBJ1-1,TGTGCCAGCAGGCTTTCTGGTAACCAGGCCACTGAAGCTTTCTTT,CASRLSGNQATEAFF
TRBD1,.,TRBV2,TRBJ1-1,TGTGCCAGCAGTGAAAGGACAGGGGTCGCTTTCTTT,CASSERTGVAFF
.,.,TRBV19,TRBJ2-2,TGTGCCAGTAGACCGACGGGGGAGGCCTCGGTCACCGGGGAGCTGTTTTTT,CASRPTGEASVTGELFF
.,.,TRBV15,TRBJ1-2,TGTGCCACCAGCGGACTGGGGAACTACAACCGGGAAAGCTATGGCTACACCTTC,CATSGLGNYNRESYGYTF
.,.,TRBV5-1,TRBJ2-7,TGCGCCAGCAGCCCGACATTGTCCTACGAGCAGTACTTC,CASSPTLSYEQYF
.,.,TRBV6-5,TRBJ1-5,TGTGCCAGCAGTTACGGGACTACGACGCGCAATCAGCCCCAGCATTTT,CASSYGTTTRNQPQHF
.,.,TRBV6-5,TRBJ1-1,TGTGCCAGCAGTTACGATCACAGTCCCGGGGGGGAAGCTTTCTTT,CASSYDHSPGGEAFF
TRBD1,.,TRBV20-1,TRBJ1-6,TGCAGTGCTAGTACCGGGACAGGGAATTCACCCCTCCACTTT,CSASTGTGNSPLHF
TRBD1,.,TRBV28,TRBJ1-2,TGTGCCTTGGACAGGGGGACTGATGGCTACACCTTC,CALDRGTDGYTF
TRBD1,.,TRBV7-9,TRBJ2-7,TGTGCCAGCAGCTCCGACAGGGTTGATACCTACGAGCAGTACTTC,CASSSDRVDTYEQYF
.,.,TRBV6-5,TRBJ1-1,TGTGCCACCCTGACCGGGACTGAAGCTTTCTTT,CATLTGTEAFF
TRBD2,.,TRBV7-6,TRBJ2-1,TGTGCCAGCAGCTTCGGCGGGGGGGACAATGAGCAGTTCTTC,CASSFGGGDNEQFF
.,.,TRBV11-2,TRBJ1-4,TGTGCCAGCAGCTCTCCGAAGAGTAATGAAAAACTGTTTTTT,CASSSPKSNEKLFF
.,.,TRBV10-1,TRBJ1-5,TGCGCCAGACATGATCAGCCCCAGCATTTT,CARHDQPQHF
TRBD1,few,TRBV3-1/TRBV3-2,TRBJ1-5,TGTGCCAGCAGCCAAGATACAGGGGATTATCAGCCCCAGCATTTT,CASSQDTGDYQPQHF
TRBD2,.,TRBV28,TRBJ2-5,TGTGCCAGCAACCCTAGCGGGACGGAGACCCAGTACTTC,CASNPSGTETQYF
TRBD1,.,TRBV3-1/TRBV3-2,TRBJ2-5,TGTGCCAGCAGTCAGGACAGGGGACTAAAAGAGACCCAGTACTTC,CASSQDRGLKETQYF
.,.,TRBV19,TRBJ1-1,TGTGCCAGTAGTATAACATCGAACACTGAAGCTTTCTTT,CASSITSNTEAFF
.,.,TRBV28,TRBJ2-1,TGTGCCAGCAGGGACAGACCTTCCTACAATGAGCAGTTCTTC,CASRDRPSYNEQFF
TRBD1,.,TRBV2,TRBJ1-5,TGTGCCAGCAGGACAGGGGGCGCTGGTCAGCCCCAGCATTTT,CASRTGGAGQPQHF
.,.,TRBV5-1,TRBJ1-1,TGCGCCAGCAGCTTTCTCAAGCCGCAAAACACTGAAGCTTTCTTT,CASSFLKPQNTEAFF
.,once,TRBV7-3,TRBJ2-6,TGTGCCAGCAGCTTAACTTATTTGCTAGCGTCTGGGGCCAACGTCCTGACTTTC,CASSLTYLLASGANVLTF
TRBD1,.,TRBV5-1,TRBJ2-2,TGCGCCAGCAGCTTGGAACAGGGGCAAAACACCGGGGAGCTGTTTTTT,CASSLEQGQNTGELFF
.,.,TRBV29-1,TRBJ2-7,TGCAGCGTACTTATCTCCTACGAGCAGTACTTC,CSVLISYEQYF
.,.,TRBV9,TRBJ1-5,TGTGCCAGCAGCGTAGTCCCTAACCAGCCCCAGCATTTT,CASSVVPNQPQHF
.,few,TRBV28,TRBJ1-2,TGTGCCAGCAGTCACCTAGATGACTATGGCTACACCTTC,CASSHLDDYGYTF
.,.,TRBV21-1,TRBJ1-6,TGTGCCAGCAGCAAAGAACGGGAGAGACGACATAATTCACCCCTCCACTTT,CASSKERERRHNSPLHF
.,.,TRBV12-5,TRBJ2-1,TGTGCTAGTGGTTTGGGTGGACTTGAGTATGATGAGCAGTTCTTC,CASGLGGLEYDEQFF
TRBD2,.,TRBV19,TRBJ2-3,TGTGCCAGTAGTATGGGACTAGCGGTCACAGATACGCAGTATTTT,CASSMGLAVTDTQYF
.,once,TRBV2,TRBJ2-3,TGTGCCAGCAGTGAAATATTTGGCGGGCGGGGAACAGATACGCAGTATTTT,CASSEIFGGRGTDTQYF
TRBD1,.,TRBV15,TRBJ2-4,TGTGCCACCAGCAGGGGACAGGAGGGAAACATTCAGTACTTC,CATSRGQEGNIQYF
.,once,TRBV23-1,TRBJ1-3,TGCGCCAGCAGTCAAAGAGTAGACAGCGGAAACACCATATATTTT,CASSQRVDSGNTIYF